Listed here is a single T cell receptor beta chain. Germline is not matched at one junction end, which may reflect a read error. It was from 2 million PBMCs stored at -80 C that the unsorted libraries were obtained. TCRdb re-called the 5' RACE reads with MiXCR, one entry per CDR3 protein. Of under 70,000 distinct CDR3 sequences in the sample, roughly 3.5% are singletons; the top ten hold about 3%. The data derive from a study of neurological immune-mediated disorders. The sequence came from a woman younger than 45 with multiple sclerosis. Sequencing was carried out using PBMCs.

In nucleotides, the CDR3 is TGTGCCAGCAGGGGGGGCCTGAATCAGCCCCAGAATTTT. Amino acid sequence: CASRGGLNQPQNF. V and J are TRBV12-3 or TRBV12-4 and TRBJ1-5; D is perhaps TRBD1 (6 bases). This CDR3 spans 13 amino acids.